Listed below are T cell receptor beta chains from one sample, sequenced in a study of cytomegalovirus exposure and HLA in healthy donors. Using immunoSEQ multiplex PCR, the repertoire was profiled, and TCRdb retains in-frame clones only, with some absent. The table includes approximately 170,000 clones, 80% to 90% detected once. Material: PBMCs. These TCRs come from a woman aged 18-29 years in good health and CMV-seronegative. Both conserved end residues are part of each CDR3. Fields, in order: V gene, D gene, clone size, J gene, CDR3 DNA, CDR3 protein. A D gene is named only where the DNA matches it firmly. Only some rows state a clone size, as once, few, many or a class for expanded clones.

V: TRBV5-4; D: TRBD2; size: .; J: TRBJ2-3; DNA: TGTGCCAGCAGCGCAAAACCGGGACTAAACACAGATACGCAGTATTTT; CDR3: CASSAKPGLNTDTQYF
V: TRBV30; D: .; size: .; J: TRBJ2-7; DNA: TGTGCCTGGAGTGTACGGGTATCCGAGCAGTGCTTC; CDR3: CAWSVRVSEQCF
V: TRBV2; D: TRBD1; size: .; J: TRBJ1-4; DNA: TGTGCCAGCAGACAACAGGGGGCAAGGGAAAAACTGTTTTTT; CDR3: CASRQQGAREKLFF
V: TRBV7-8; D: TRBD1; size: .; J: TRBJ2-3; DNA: TGTGCCAGCAGCCTTCAAGGGGGCGCTCAGATAGATACGCAGTATTTT; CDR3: CASSLQGGAQIDTQYF
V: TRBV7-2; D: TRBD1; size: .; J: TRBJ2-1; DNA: TGTGCCAGCAGCTTAGGCGGGACAGGGGGCGGTAATGAGCAGTTCTTC; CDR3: CASSLGGTGGGNEQFF
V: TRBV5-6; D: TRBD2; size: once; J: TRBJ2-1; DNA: TGTGCCAGCAGCTTGTCGCCCCTAGCGGACTCCTACAATGAGCAGTTCTTC; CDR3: CASSLSPLADSYNEQFF
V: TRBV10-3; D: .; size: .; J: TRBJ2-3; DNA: TGTGCCATCAGTGAGTCGACTCTGACGGGAGTCCTCGGGGATACGCAGTATTTT; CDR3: CAISESTLTGVLGDTQYF
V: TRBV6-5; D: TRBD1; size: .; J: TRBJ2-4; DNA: TGTGCCAGCAGTTACTCGGGACAGTATGTGAACATTCAGTACTTC; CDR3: CASSYSGQYVNIQYF
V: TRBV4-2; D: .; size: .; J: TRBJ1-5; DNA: TGTGCCAGCAGCCAAGATTTCGGGGTTCAGCCCCAGCATTTT; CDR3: CASSQDFGVQPQHF
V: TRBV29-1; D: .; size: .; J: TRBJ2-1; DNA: TGCAGCGTTGGAACAGGCGCCTACAATGAGCAGTTCTTC; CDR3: CSVGTGAYNEQFF
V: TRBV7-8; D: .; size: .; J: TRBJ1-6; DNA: TGTGCCAGCAGCGCCACCGGGAAAGCACTCAATTCACCCCTCCACTTT; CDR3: CASSATGKALNSPLHF
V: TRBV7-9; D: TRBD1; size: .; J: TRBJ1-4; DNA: TGTGCCAGCAGCTCTCCGACAGGGGGCGTAACTAATGAAAAACTGTTTTTT; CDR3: CASSSPTGGVTNEKLFF
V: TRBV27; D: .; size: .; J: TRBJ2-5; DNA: TGTGCCAGCAGTTTAAGCGTATCGGTGATACCCGGTGGGCAGTACTTC; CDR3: CASSLSVSVIPGGQYF
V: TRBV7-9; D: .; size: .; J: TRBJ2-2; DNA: TGTGCCAGCAGCCCCGGACAGAACACCGGGGAGCTGTTTTTT; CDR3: CASSPGQNTGELFF
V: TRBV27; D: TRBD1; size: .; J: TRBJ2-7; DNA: TGTGCCAGCCGACCAGGGGGTGACTACGAGCAGTACTTC; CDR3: CASRPGGDYEQYF
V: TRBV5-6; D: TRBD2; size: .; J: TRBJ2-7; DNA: TGTGCCAGCAGTTTAGCGGGAGGGCCGCACGAGCAGTACTTC; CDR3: CASSLAGGPHEQYF
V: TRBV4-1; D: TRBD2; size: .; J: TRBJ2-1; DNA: TGCGCCAGCAGCCAATACGAAGTAGCGGGACGAGAGGAGCAGTTCTTC; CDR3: CASSQYEVAGREEQFF
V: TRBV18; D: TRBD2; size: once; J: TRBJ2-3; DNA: TGTGCCAGCTCATCCGGGACTAGCGGGAGAGCAACAGATACGCAGTATTTT; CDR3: CASSSGTSGRATDTQYF
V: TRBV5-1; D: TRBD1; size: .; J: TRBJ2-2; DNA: TGCGCCAGCAGCTTGGTTCAGGGGGTGAACACCGGGGAGCTGTTTTTT; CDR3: CASSLVQGVNTGELFF
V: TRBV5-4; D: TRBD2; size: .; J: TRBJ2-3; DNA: TGTGCCAGCAGCTTGATTGAAGGACTAGCGGGAGTTACGCAGTATTTT; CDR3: CASSLIEGLAGVTQYF
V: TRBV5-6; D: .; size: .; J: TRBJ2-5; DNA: TGTGCCAGCAGCCCTGCAGGTGTGGAGACCCAGTACTTC; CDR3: CASSPAGVETQYF
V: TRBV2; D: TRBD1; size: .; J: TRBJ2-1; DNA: TGTGCCAGCAGCAGACAGGGCTCCTACAATGAGCAGTTCTTC; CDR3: CASSRQGSYNEQFF